Below, one T cell receptor (beta chain) is given with its context. The sample belongs to a study of blood T cell repertoires in COVID-19. On the study more broadly: Sources were T cells, B-cell-depleted T cells, or PBMCs; the material itself was cDNA or gDNA.

TCRdb's table, derived via immunoSEQ multiplex PCR, lists solely in-frame clones and lacks some. The sample contains 200,000 to 250,000 clones, about four fifths of which appear only once. With 0 bases removed from V and 4 bases from J, the gap between germline ends came to 6 bases. Germline V CDR1 and CDR2: LGHNA, YSLEER. The length of the CDR3 is 13 residues. V gene TRBV4-3 combines with J gene TRBJ1-1; the D gene is possibly TRBD1 (5 bases). The clonotype was recovered from a woman aged 18-29 years with acute or convalescent COVID-19. Sample: peripheral blood. CDR3 sequence reads: CASSQEGGTEAFF. The CDR3 bases are TGCGCCAGCAGCCAAGAGGGGGGCACTGAAGCTTTCTTT.